The 3 T cell receptor beta chains below all came from one sample that was sequenced in a study of shared clonotypes between healthy human individuals. Some clones are missing from TCRdb's copy, which holds only in-frame ones; the method was immunoSEQ multiplex PCR. The profile covers about 1.5 million clones, with 95% to 99% appearing a single time and around 0.47% taken by the ten largest. Sequenced input: naive CD4+ T cells sorted from blood. As for subset: CD45RA+ positively selected. All receptors come from a man aged 25 to 40 in good health.

This clone was found once. The V gene is TRBV7-3, the J gene TRBJ2-1; 10 nucleotides align to TRBD2. V dropped 8 bases and J dropped 4; count of bases not matched to a gene: 2. Germline lookup yields CDR1 SGHTA and CDR2 FQGTGA. This CDR3 comprises 13 residues. The CDR3 DNA is TGTGCCAGCGCAGCGGGGGGGTACAATGAGCAGTTCTTC. Translation: CASAAGGYNEQFF. The whole variable domain, filled in from reference TRBV7-3 and TRBJ2-1, reads GAGVSQTPSNKVTEKGKYVELRCDPISGHTALYWYRQSLGQGPEFLIYFQGTGAADDSGLPNDRFFAVRPEGSVSTLKIQRTERGDSAVYLCASAAGGYNEQFFGPGTRLTVL.

This clone was counted ten times or more. V and J are TRBV12-5 and TRBJ2-7, with TRBD2 identical over 14 bases. Germline V CDR1 and CDR2: LGHNT, FRNRAP. The CDR3 runs to 19 residues. Trimming removed 5 bases from V and 2 bases from J; junction bases left unmatched: 14. CDR3 protein: CASGPPPGLAGVRAYEQYF. The CDR3 region has the DNA TGTGCTAGTGGTCCCCCTCCGGGACTAGCGGGAGTTCGGGCCTACGAGCAGTACTTC.

V and J are TRBV7-2 and TRBJ2-3, with unresolved D. With 5 bases removed from V and 1 base from J, the gap between germline ends came to 13 bases. CDR3 size: 15 residues. CDR1 is SGHTA, CDR2 FQGNSA, per germline. The CDR3 region is CASSLVGLRTDTQYF. DNA for the CDR3: TGTGCCAGCAGCCTGGTCGGTCTGCGCACAGATACGCAGTATTTT.